This T cell receptor (beta chain) was identified during a study of blood T cell repertoires in COVID-19. Study-wide background: Acute-phase and convalescent COVID-19 samples originated in the United States, Italy and Spain.

Data came from immunoSEQ multiplex PCR; TCRdb stores just in-frame clones and leaves some out. The sample yields approximately 270,000 clones, 80% to 90% seen once. There are 12 residues in the CDR3. V gave up 5 bases and J gave up 4 bases, with 6 bases separating them. Per germline, CDR1 MNHEY and CDR2 SVGEGT. This clone has only one observation. Input material: PBMCs or T cells enriched from blood (not recorded which). The TCR comes from a woman in her 30s with acute COVID-19. The chain recombines TRBV6-2 or TRBV6-3 with TRBJ1-5; no reliable D call. This chain's CDR3 is CASSPRNQPQHF. In DNA form, the CDR3 reads TGTGCCAGCAGTCCCAGGAATCAGCCCCAGCATTTT.